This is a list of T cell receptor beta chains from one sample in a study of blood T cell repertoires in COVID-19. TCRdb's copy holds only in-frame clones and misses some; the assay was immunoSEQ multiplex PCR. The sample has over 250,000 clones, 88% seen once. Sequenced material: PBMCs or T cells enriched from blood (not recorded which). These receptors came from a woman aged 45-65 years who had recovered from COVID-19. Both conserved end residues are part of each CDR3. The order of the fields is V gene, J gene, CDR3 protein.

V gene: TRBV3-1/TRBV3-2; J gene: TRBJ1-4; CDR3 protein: CASSYNEKLFF
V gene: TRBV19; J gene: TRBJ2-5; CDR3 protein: CASSIYLNWQETQYF
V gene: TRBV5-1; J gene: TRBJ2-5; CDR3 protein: CASSRAGLATSGSETQYF
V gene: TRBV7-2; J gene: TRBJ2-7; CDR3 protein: CASSLHPRSAREQYF
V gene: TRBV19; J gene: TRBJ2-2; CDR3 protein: CASSIDRYTGELFF
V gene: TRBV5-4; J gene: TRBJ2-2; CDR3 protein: CASSLKGGGNTGELFF
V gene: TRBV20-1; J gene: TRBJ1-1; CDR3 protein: CSASNRDTEAFF
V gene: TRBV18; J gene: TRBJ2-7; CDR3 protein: CASSRDYYYEQYF
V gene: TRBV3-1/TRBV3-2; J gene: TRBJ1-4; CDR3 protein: CASSLGTGRREKLFF
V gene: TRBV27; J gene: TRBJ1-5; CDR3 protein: CASSPGGKGQPQHF
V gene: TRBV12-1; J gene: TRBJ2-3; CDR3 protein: CASSFSGQGPDTQYF
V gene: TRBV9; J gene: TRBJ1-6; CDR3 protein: CASTSAYNSPLHF
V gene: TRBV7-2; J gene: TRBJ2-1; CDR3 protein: CASSPGSSRNEQFF
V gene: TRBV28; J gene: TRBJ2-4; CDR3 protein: CASSYDRGTSDIQYF
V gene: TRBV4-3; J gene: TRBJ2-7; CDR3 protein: CASSQAYTGLYEQYF
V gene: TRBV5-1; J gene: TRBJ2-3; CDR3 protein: CASSFLAGLTDTQYF
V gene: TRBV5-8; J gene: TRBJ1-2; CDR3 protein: CASSLTGGSLEAAGYTF
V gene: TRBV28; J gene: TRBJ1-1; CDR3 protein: CASRPGTGVNTEAFF
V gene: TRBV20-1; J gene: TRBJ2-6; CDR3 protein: CSASPVSGANVLTF
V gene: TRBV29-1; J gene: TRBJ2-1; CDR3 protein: CSARTGGSYNEQFF
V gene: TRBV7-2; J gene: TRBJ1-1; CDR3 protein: CASSSELNTEAFF
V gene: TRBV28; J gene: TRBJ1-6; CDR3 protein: CASSLLQGNSPLHF
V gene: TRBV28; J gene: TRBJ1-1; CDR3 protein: CASRMTGQLRGTEAFF
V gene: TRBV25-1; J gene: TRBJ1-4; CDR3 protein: CASMEGSGSEKLFF
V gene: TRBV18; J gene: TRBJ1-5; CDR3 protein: CASSQRGSGQPQHF
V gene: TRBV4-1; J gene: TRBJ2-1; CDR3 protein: CASSQDRNEQFF
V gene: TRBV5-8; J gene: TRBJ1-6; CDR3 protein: CASSTGGVSLHF
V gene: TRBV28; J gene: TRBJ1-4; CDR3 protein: CASSLTGTGIEKLFF
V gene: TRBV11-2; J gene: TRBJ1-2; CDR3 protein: CASSSLRRDPNYGYTF
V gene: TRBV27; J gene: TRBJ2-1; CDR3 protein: CASSLFGLAGLSSYNEQFF
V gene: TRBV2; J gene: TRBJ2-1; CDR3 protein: CASTPIAGSYNEQFF
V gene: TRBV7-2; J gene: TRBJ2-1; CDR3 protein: CASSNIGGVDEQFF
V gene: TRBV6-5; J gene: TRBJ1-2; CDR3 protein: CASSPRDGGFYGYTF
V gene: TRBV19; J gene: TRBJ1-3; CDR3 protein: CASSPRTGGTGNTIYF
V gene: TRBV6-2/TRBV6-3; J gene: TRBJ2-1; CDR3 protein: CASSNRQGGDEQFF
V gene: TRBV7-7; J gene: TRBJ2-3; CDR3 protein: CASSLQNTDTQYF
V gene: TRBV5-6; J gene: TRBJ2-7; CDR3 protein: CASSLVAGANEQYF
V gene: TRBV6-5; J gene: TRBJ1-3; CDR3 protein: CASRGAVNSGNTIYF
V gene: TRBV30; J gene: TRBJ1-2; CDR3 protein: CACWDRGPDGYTF
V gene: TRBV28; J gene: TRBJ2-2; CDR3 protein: CASSGHLNTGELFF
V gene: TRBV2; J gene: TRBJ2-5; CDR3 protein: CASTDGRAEETQYF
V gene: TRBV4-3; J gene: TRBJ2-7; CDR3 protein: CASSQDWREAPYEQYF
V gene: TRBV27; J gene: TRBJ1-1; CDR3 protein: CASSSDRGGLGEAFF
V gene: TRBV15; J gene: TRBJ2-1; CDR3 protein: CATSRPRASGRAGEQFF
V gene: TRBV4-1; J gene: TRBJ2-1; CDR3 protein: CASIEGLAGGNNEQFF
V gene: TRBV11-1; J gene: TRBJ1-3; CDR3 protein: CASSAGASGNTIYF
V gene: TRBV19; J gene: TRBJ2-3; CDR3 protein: CASRDLAGDVDTQYF
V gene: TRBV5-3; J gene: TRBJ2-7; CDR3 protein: CARSRRHGAGWPGEQYF
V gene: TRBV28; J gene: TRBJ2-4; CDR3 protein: CASSSRQPVAKNIQYF
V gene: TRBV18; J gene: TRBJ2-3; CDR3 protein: CASSPRKRESDTQYF
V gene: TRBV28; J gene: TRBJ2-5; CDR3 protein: CASRQSSGPKETQYF
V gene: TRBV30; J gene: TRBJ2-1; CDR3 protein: CAWSRGYVVEQFF
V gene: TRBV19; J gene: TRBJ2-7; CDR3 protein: CASSMGDSGGDEQYF
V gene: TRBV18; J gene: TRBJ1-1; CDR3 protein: CASSPGEEAFF
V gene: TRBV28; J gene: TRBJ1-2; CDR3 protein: CASSLSTGGGYGYTF